The sequence of this T cell receptor (beta chain) was determined in a study of graft-versus-host responses after intestinal transplantation. Study-wide results and limits: GvH clones surfaced in recipient marrow, some emerging earlier in ileum or blood.

The table came from immunoSEQ multiplex PCR; TCRdb's copy has only in-frame clones and leaves some out. Of roughly 56,000 clones in the sample, around 91% were seen once. The CDR3 has 16 amino acids. In germline, CDR1 is MNHEY, CDR2 SMNVEV (reference sequence). V shed 5 bases, J shed 5 bases, and the junction held 12 bases outside the gene matches. As for this clone: What it recognizes is unknown.

This specimen was PBMCs, taken around 120 days after intestinal transplantation. The TCR comes from a human patient who received an intestinal transplant, so some T cells may come from the graft donor. This sequence joins TRBV27 and TRBJ1-1; 9 bases fit TRBD1. Written as DNA, the CDR3 is TGTGCCAGCAGTACTCCAACAGGGGGCGTGGGGACTGAAGCTTTCTTT. It encodes CASSTPTGGVGTEAFF.